This note documents a single T cell receptor beta chain sequence. Its antigen is undetermined. Since all of the isolated RNA was reverse transcribed, expressed TCRB transcripts were what got sequenced. Clones were sequenced by immunoSEQ multiplex PCR, and TCRdb holds only the in-frame ones, with some missing. The top ten hold around 0.1% of the sample, which has 680,000 or so clones, around 15% seen once. These data are taken from a study of beta chain features in type 1 diabetes. Findings and limits, study-wide: Overrepresentation of cells with high TCR expression could result from cDNA sequencing. Short templates might get an advantage during PCR, and this would be equal in patients and controls.

Germline V gene data show CDR1 as MDHEN and CDR2 as SYDVKM. V shed 2 bases and J shed 2 bases, with 7 bases lying between them. The CDR3 spans 14 residues. The specimen was naive CD4+ T cells from blood. The V gene is TRBV28, the J gene TRBJ1-3; D gene ambiguous. The sequence was collected from a man aged 18 to 30 in good health. The CDR3 region has the DNA TGTGCCAGCAGTTTAGAAAGCCCTGGAAACACCATATATTTT. Translation: CASSLESPGNTIYF.